The 19 T cell receptor beta chains below were found in one sample sequenced in a study of control samples from healthy donors and cancer patients. TCRdb's table, derived via immunoSEQ multiplex PCR, lists solely in-frame clones and lacks some. This sample contains about 210,000 clones. Sequences were obtained from blood. The receptors shown here come from a woman between 25 and 40 years old in good health.

The V call is TRBV6-5, the J call TRBJ1-2; D gene unclear. Deletions cut 5 bases from V and 5 bases from J, with 12 bases between. This CDR3 comprises 13 residues. The V gene's germline CDR1 is MNHEY and CDR2 SVGAGI. The chain's CDR3 is CASSTSRPYGYTF. CDR3 coding DNA: TGTGCCAGCAGTACCTCTAGGCCGTATGGCTACACCTTC.

This chain uses TRBV6-5 with TRBJ2-3; tentative D call: TRBD2 (6 bases). The V gene's germline CDR1 is MNHEY and CDR2 SVGAGI. This CDR3 contains 15 residues. V shed 2 bases and J shed 5 bases, with 14 bases lying between them. The CDR3 is CASSYGPGRGDTQYF. The CDR3, as DNA: TGTGCCAGCAGTTACGGGCCGGGGCGGGGAGATACGCAGTATTTT.

The chain couples TRBV29-1 to TRBJ1-3; 10 bases are shared with TRBD1. The junction had 8 bases not matched to a gene; V was cut back by 6 bases and J by 6 bases. Germline V gives CDR1 SQVTM, CDR2 ANQGSEA. CDR3 size: 14 residues. The CDR3 here is CSVRPGQGSNTIYF. The CDR3 bases are TGCAGCGTCCGGCCGGGACAGGGGTCAAACACCATATATTTT. Full variable domain (missing parts from reference TRBV29-1 and TRBJ1-3): SAVISQKPSRDICQRGTSLTIQCQVDSQVTMMFWYRQQPGQSLTLIATANQGSEATYESGFVIDKFPISRPNLTFSTLTVSNMSPEDSSIYLCSVRPGQGSNTIYFGEGSWLTVV.

The V and J genes are TRBV6-4 and TRBJ1-1; tentative D call: TRBD1 (5 bases). The V end was cut by 3 bases, the J end by 3 bases, with 17 bases between. The CDR3 spans 16 residues. CDR1 and CDR2 from the germline V gene are MRHNA and SNTAGT. The CDR3, as DNA: TGTGCCAGCAGTGATGTACTCAGGGTTCCGGACACTGAAGCTTTCTTT. It translates to CASSDVLRVPDTEAFF.

The rearrangement joins TRBV4-1 to TRBJ2-1; unclear D gene. CDR1 and CDR2 from the germline V gene are MGHRA and YSYEKL. There are 12 residues in the CDR3. V shed 3 bases and J shed 12 bases, with 12 bases lying between them. The CDR3 sequence is CASSQDGAGQFF. In nucleotides, the CDR3 is TGCGCCAGCAGCCAGGATGGAGCAGGGCAGTTCTTC.

The chain couples TRBV7-9 to TRBJ1-1; D gene uncertain. V was cut by 3 bases and J by 5 bases, with 13 bases left in between. There are 14 residues in the CDR3. Germline assignment: CDR1 SEHNR and CDR2 FQNEAQ (reference sequence). CDR3: CASSLDQGWTEAFF. CDR3 coding DNA: TGTGCCAGCAGCTTGGACCAAGGATGGACTGAAGCTTTCTTT. Together with reference TRBV7-9 and TRBJ1-1, the CDR3 gives the full variable domain: DTGVSQNPRHKITKRGQNVTFRCDPISEHNRLYWYRQTLGQGPEFLTYFQNEAQLEKSRLLSDRFSAERPKGSFSTLEIQRTEQGDSAMYLCASSLDQGWTEAFFGQGTRLTVV.

The genes are TRBV19 and TRBJ2-3, with a weak D call TRBD1 (5 bases). With 8 bases removed from V and 2 bases from J, the gap between germline ends came to 17 bases. Per germline, CDR1 LNHDA and CDR2 SQIVND (reference sequence). The CDR3 covers 15 residues. The CDR3 sequence: CASSRGDSFTDTQYF. The CDR3 nucleotides are TGTGCCAGTTCCCGAGGTGACAGTTTCACAGATACGCAGTATTTT.

The V gene is TRBV5-1, the J gene TRBJ1-1; D is possibly TRBD1 (6 bases). Trimming left V 4 bases short and J 1 base short, with 11 bases between. This CDR3 contains 14 residues. CDR1 is SGHRS and CDR2 is YFSETQ in the germline V gene. The CDR3 protein is CASSRGQENTEAFF. CDR3 DNA: TGCGCCAGCAGCCGGGGACAAGAGAACACTGAAGCTTTCTTT.

V usage is TRBV6-5 and J usage is TRBJ1-1; the D gene is possibly TRBD1 (5 bases). CDR3 length equals 14 residues. CDR1 and CDR2 (germline): MNHEY, SVGAGI. Between the trimmed V and J ends, which lost 2 bases and 3 bases, there was a span of 10 bases. The CDR3 region has the DNA TGTGCCAGCAGTTACGAGGGGAGATACACTGAAGCTTTCTTT. Protein sequence: CASSYEGRYTEAFF.

V usage is TRBV5-1 and J usage is TRBJ1-4, with TRBD1 matching over 9 bases. Looked up from germline, CDR1 is SGHRS and CDR2 is YFSETQ. The CDR3 is made up of 14 amino acids. Losses at the gene ends were 5 bases for V and 5 bases for J; bases not matched to a gene: 4. In nucleotides, the CDR3 is TGCGCCAGCAGTTGGGGGACAGGGAATGAAAAACTGTTTTTT. This gives the protein CASSWGTGNEKLFF.

The chain joins TRBV6-2 or TRBV6-3 to TRBJ1-2, with D possibly TRBD1 on 5 matching bases. Germline loops: CDR1 MNHEY, CDR2 SVGEGT. This CDR3 contains 15 residues. V was trimmed by 2 bases and J by 8 bases, leaving 18 bases between them. This CDR3 reads CASSYGVDSGRGYTF. CDR3 in DNA: TGTGCCAGCAGTTACGGGGTTGACAGTGGGCGCGGCTACACCTTC.

The CDR3 loop is CSASSGGAYNEQFF. CDR3 sequence (DNA): TGCAGTGCTAGTAGCGGGGGGGCCTACAATGAGCAGTTCTTC. The V call is TRBV20-1, the J call TRBJ2-1, with TRBD2 matching 11 bases. V lost 3 bases to trimming and J lost 2 bases; unmatched junction nucleotides: 0. The length of the CDR3 is 14 residues. From germline, CDR1 is DFQATT and CDR2 SNEGSKA (reference sequence).

The chain couples TRBV14 to TRBJ1-4; D might be TRBD1 (5 bases). The germline gives CDR1 SGHDN, CDR2 FVKESK. V lost 1 base to trimming and J lost 4 bases, with 7 bases between them. This CDR3 is built from 14 residues. CDR3 sequence (DNA): TGTGCCAGCAGCCAAGGTGGGGGTAATGAAAAACTGTTTTTT. It encodes CASSQGGGNEKLFF.

The chain couples TRBV27 to TRBJ2-3; 9 nucleotides align to TRBD2. Germline-derived CDR1 and CDR2 are MNHEY and SMNVEV (reference sequence). This CDR3 has 17 amino acids. V dropped 5 bases and J dropped 1; count of bases not matched to a gene: 10. The CDR3 coding sequence is TGTGCCAGCAGTCCGAGACTCAGCGGGGGGCGCACAGATACGCAGTATTTT. It is translated as CASSPRLSGGRTDTQYF.

V gene TRBV19 combines with J gene TRBJ2-5, with 10 bases identical to TRBD2. J gave up 1 base and V 0 bases, and 2 bases lay outside the gene matches. This CDR3 has 16 amino acids. In germline, CDR1 is LNHDA, CDR2 SQIVND (reference sequence). CDR3 nucleotide sequence: TGTGCCAGTAGTATAGATCGACTAGCGGGCCAAGAGACCCAGTACTTC. Translating it yields CASSIDRLAGQETQYF.

For the CDR3, the DNA is TGTGCCAGCAGTTTTACGGGGTACTCTGGAAACACCATATATTTT. Its translation: CASSFTGYSGNTIYF. The chain couples TRBV27 to TRBJ1-3; no definite D call. V lost 3 bases and J lost 0, with 9 bases in between. The CDR3 totals 15 residues. Per the germline V gene, CDR1 is MNHEY and CDR2 is SMNVEV (reference sequence).

V usage is TRBV6-4 and J usage is TRBJ1-2; possible D gene TRBD1, 5 bases. This CDR3 region has 14 residues. Trimming stripped 0 bases from V and 5 bases from J, with 10 bases between. The germline CDR1 and CDR2 sequences are MRHNA and SNTAGT. As DNA, the CDR3 is TGTGCCAGCAGTGACTCCGCAGGGAAGTATGGCTACACCTTC. Residues: CASSDSAGKYGYTF.

The chain has TRBV2 and TRBJ1-4; 10 nucleotides line up with TRBD1. The CDR3 loop spans 14 amino acids. Losses at the gene ends were 6 bases for V and 8 bases for J; bases not matched to a gene: 6. Germline V gene data show CDR1 as SNHLY and CDR2 as FYNNEI. The CDR3 loop reads CASRRQGAKEKLFF. In nucleotides, the CDR3 is TGTGCCAGCAGACGACAGGGGGCGAAAGAAAAACTGTTTTTT.

The chain recombines TRBV2 with TRBJ1-6; D perhaps matches TRBD1 (5 bases). Germline values: CDR1 SNHLY, CDR2 FYNNEI. Trimming stripped 6 bases from V and 7 bases from J, with 16 bases between. The CDR3 is 15 amino acids. CDR3 in amino acids: CASRLQGSRNSPLHF. CDR3 nucleotide sequence: TGTGCCAGCAGGCTGCAGGGCTCCCGCAATTCACCCCTCCACTTT.